These 21 T cell receptor beta chains came from one sample sequenced in a study of shared clonotypes between healthy human individuals. Repertoires were generated with immunoSEQ multiplex PCR, while TCRdb's copy carries only in-frame clones and drops some. Of around 690,000 clones in the sample, less than 95% were seen once. Sequencing used memory CD8+ T cells from PBMCs. Subset specified: CD45RO+ cells pooled with CCR7-negative TemRA cells. Receptors originate from a young man in good health. Some clones in this sample may be carry-over from other donors' samples.

The V and J genes are TRBV28 and TRBJ2-1; TRBD2 might be the D (5 bases). The CDR3 sequence is 16 residues long. Germline lookup yields CDR1 MDHEN and CDR2 SYDVKM. The ends were cut back, 6 bases at V and 2 bases at J, with 17 bases in the middle. CDR3 sequence reads: CASSHPAELAYNEQFF. DNA for the CDR3: TGTGCCAGCAGCCATCCAGCGGAGCTAGCCTACAATGAGCAGTTCTTC.

V gene TRBV5-1 combines with J gene TRBJ2-2; TRBD1 is a possible D gene (6 bases). The CDR3 is 16 residues long. Trimming left V 7 bases short and J 0 bases short, with 16 bases between. Looked up from germline, CDR1 is SGHRS and CDR2 is YFSETQ. This CDR3 is CASSIGQFANTGELFF. CDR3 DNA: TGCGCCAGCTCTATTGGACAGTTCGCGAACACCGGGGAGCTGTTTTTT.

The chain links TRBV6-6 to TRBJ1-2; D remains unclear. V dropped 2 bases and J dropped 3 bases, with 7 bases sitting between them. Germline CDR1 MNHNY, CDR2 SVGAGI (reference sequence). The CDR3 totals 13 residues. DNA for the CDR3: TGTGCCAGCAGTTACCTCGGGTACTATGGCTACACCTTC. This encodes CASSYLGYYGYTF.

In its sample, this clone was seen a few times. In DNA, the CDR3 is TGTGCCAGTAGTCCGGGACAGGGGAATGGCTACACCTTC. It codes for CASSPGQGNGYTF. The chain recombines TRBV19 with TRBJ1-2, with TRBD1 matching 10 bases. The CDR3 covers 13 residues. The ends lost 5 bases at V and 6 bases at J; junction bases unmatched: 3. Germline assignment: CDR1 LNHDA and CDR2 SQIVND (reference sequence).

Regarding this clone: The sample contains more than one DNA sequence encoding this CDR3. The chain has TRBV27 and TRBJ1-2; weak D call: TRBD1 (5 bases). This CDR3 spans 13 amino acids. V was pared by 3 bases and J by 6 bases, with 11 bases between. CDR1 MNHEY and CDR2 SMNVEV come from the germline V gene (reference sequence). CDR3 residues: CASSLGGKDGYTF. The CDR3 coding sequence is TGTGCCAGCAGTTTGGGGGGGAAAGATGGCTACACCTTC.

This clone has just one count. The chain's CDR3 is CASNLRGAPSYEQYF. DNA for the CDR3: TGTGCCAGCAACCTGCGGGGGGCGCCGTCCTACGAGCAGTACTTC. J is TRBJ2-7 and V is TRBV11-2, with 8 bases that match TRBD2. The CDR3 consists of 15 residues. V gave up 7 bases and J gave up 1 base; unmatched junction bases: 9. CDR1 and CDR2 (germline): SGHAT, FQNNGV. The complete variable domain, with remaining parts taken from reference TRBV11-2 and TRBJ2-7, reads EAGVAQSPRYKIIEKRQSVAFWCNPISGHATLYWYQQILGQGPKLLIQFQNNGVVDDSQLPKDRFSAERLKGVDSTLKIQPAKLEDSAVYLCASNLRGAPSYEQYFGPGTRLTVT.

The chain joins TRBV5-6 to TRBJ1-5; 9 bases are shared with TRBD1. Germline-derived CDR1 and CDR2 are SGHDT and YYEEEE. This CDR3 region has 15 residues. V shed 4 bases, J shed 4 bases, and the junction held 6 bases outside the gene matches. The CDR3 region is CASSRSGQGNQPQHF. DNA for the CDR3: TGTGCCAGCAGCCGATCGGGACAGGGTAATCAGCCCCAGCATTTT.

The chain joins TRBV7-8 to TRBJ2-5; 8 bases align to TRBD1. CDR3 length: 14 residues. V was pared by 4 bases and J by 5 bases, with 6 bases of the junction left unmatched. Germline lookup yields CDR1 SGHVS and CDR2 FQNEAQ. The CDR3 sequence is CASSSWGDRETQYF. The CDR3 region has the DNA TGTGCCAGCAGCTCTTGGGGGGACAGGGAGACCCAGTACTTC.

The J gene is TRBJ2-1, the V gene TRBV5-1; no definite D call. The ends were cut back, 0 bases at V and 6 bases at J, with 10 bases in the middle. The CDR3 is 14 residues long. Germline-derived CDR1 and CDR2 are SGHRS and YFSETQ. The CDR3: CASSLVWRGNEQFF. The CDR3 coding sequence is TGCGCCAGCAGCTTGGTATGGCGAGGCAATGAGCAGTTCTTC.

This clone was seen a handful of times. V is TRBV19 and J is TRBJ1-1, with TRBD1 identical over 8 bases. The V gene end was trimmed by 4 bases and the J gene end by 6 bases; junction bases not matched to a gene: 1. This CDR3 has 12 amino acids. Germline CDR1 and CDR2: LNHDA and SQIVND (reference sequence). CDR3 in DNA: TGTGCCAGTAGTACAGGGGGCCCTGAAGCTTTCTTT. Its translation: CASSTGGPEAFF.

The V and J genes are TRBV27 and TRBJ2-1, with D possibly TRBD2 on 6 matching bases. V lost 5 bases and J 3 bases, leaving 11 bases between the germline ends. This CDR3 has 14 residues. Germline V gives CDR1 MNHEY, CDR2 SMNVEV (reference sequence). The DNA for the CDR3 is TGTGCCAGCAGTAGGGTAGCGGACTACAATGAGCAGTTCTTC. Protein: CASSRVADYNEQFF.

CDR3 coding DNA: TGTGCCAGCAGGGACAGGCCGAACACCGGGGAGCTGTTTTTT. Protein: CASRDRPNTGELFF. The chain has TRBV9 and TRBJ2-2; TRBD1 aligns across 7 bases. CDR1 and CDR2 (germline): SGDLS, YYNGEE. V was pared by 5 bases and J by 0 bases, with 1 base of the junction left unmatched. This CDR3 is built from 14 residues.

The chain recombines TRBV6-1 with TRBJ2-3; D gene uncertain. The V end was cut by 1 base, the J end by 5 bases, with 10 bases between. The CDR3 is 14 amino acids. Germline loops: CDR1 MNHNS, CDR2 SASEGT. The CDR3 reads CASSEVTSRDTQYF. In nucleotides, the CDR3 is TGTGCCAGCAGTGAAGTAACATCCAGAGATACGCAGTATTTT.

The chain recombines TRBV7-9 with TRBJ2-7; either TRBD1 or TRBD2 may fit D (5 bases each). CDR1 and CDR2 (germline): SEHNR, FQNEAQ (reference sequence). V was cut by 5 bases and J by 6 bases, with 11 bases left in between. The CDR3 has 12 residues. For the CDR3, the DNA is TGTGCCAGCAGCACAGGCGCGGGCGAGCAGTACTTC. It yields the protein CASSTGAGEQYF. The full variable domain, its missing parts supplied by reference TRBV7-9 and TRBJ2-7, is DTGVSQNPRHKITKRGQNVTFRCDPISEHNRLYWYRQTLGQGPEFLTYFQNEAQLEKSRLLSDRFSAERPKGSFSTLEIQRTEQGDSAMYLCASSTGAGEQYFGPGTRLTVT.

The chain uses TRBV27 and TRBJ1-1, with D maybe TRBD1 (6 bases). V lost 8 bases and J 1 base, leaving 17 bases between the germline ends. The CDR3 has 15 amino acids. The germline gives CDR1 MNHEY, CDR2 SMNVEV (reference sequence). The CDR3 coding sequence is TGTGCCAGCTCCTCCCCGGGCAGGGGGAACACTGAAGCTTTCTTT. The encoded protein is CASSSPGRGNTEAFF.

The chain combines TRBV2 with TRBJ2-3, with D possibly TRBD2 on 6 matching bases. The V gene lost 4 bases and the J gene lost 10 bases, with 18 bases spanning the gap. From germline, CDR1 is SNHLY and CDR2 FYNNEI. The length of the CDR3 is 14 residues. CDR3 sequence reads: CASSAPASAHAQYF. The CDR3 coding sequence is TGTGCCAGCAGTGCCCCGGCTAGCGCCCACGCGCAGTATTTT.

The chain recombines TRBV29-1 with TRBJ1-2; D ambiguous. V lost 3 bases and J 3 bases, leaving 14 bases between the germline ends. The CDR3 has 14 residues. Germline V gene sequence: CDR1 SQVTM, CDR2 ANQGSEA. CDR3 in DNA: TGCAGCGTTGATTTTAACGGGCCAGACTATGGCTACACCTTC. Protein: CSVDFNGPDYGYTF.

Turning to this clone: This same CDR3 is encoded by further DNA sequences in the sample. This chain connects TRBV15 to TRBJ2-7, with D perhaps TRBD2 (5 bases). CDR1 and CDR2 (germline): LNHNV, YYDKDF (reference sequence). Trimming removed 1 base at V and 2 bases at J, with 12 bases between. This CDR3 is 15 amino acids long. Here the CDR3 DNA reads TGTGCCACCAGCAGAGGGTCAGGCGGGCCCTACGAGCAGTACTTC. Amino acids: CATSRGSGGPYEQYF.

The V call is TRBV7-9, the J call TRBJ2-7; TRBD1 agrees at 8 bases. Trimming took 5 bases from V and 2 from J; bases not matched to a gene: 5. In germline, CDR1 is SEHNR, CDR2 FQNEAQ (reference sequence). CDR3 length: 14 residues. CDR3 DNA sequence: TGTGCCAGCAGCCGTAGGGACAGGCCCTACGAGCAGTACTTC. This encodes CASSRRDRPYEQYF.

The V and J genes are TRBV18 and TRBJ2-1, with TRBD1 matching 9 bases. Germline CDR1 and CDR2: KGHSH and LQKENI. V dropped 5 bases and J dropped 2; count of bases not matched to a gene: 7. The CDR3 runs 16 residues. CDR3 amino acids: CASSTAGTGTYNEQFF. DNA of the CDR3: TGTGCCAGCTCAACGGCCGGGACAGGGACCTACAATGAGCAGTTCTTC. Looking up the rest from reference TRBV18 and TRBJ2-1 gives the full variable domain: NAGVMQNPRHLVRRRGQEARLRCSPMKGHSHVYWYRQLPEEGLKFMVYLQKENIIDESGMPKERFSAEFPKEGPSILRIQQVVRGDSAAYFCASSTAGTGTYNEQFFGPGTRLTVL.

The chain recombines TRBV28 with TRBJ2-7; tentatively, D is TRBD1 (5 bases). Between the trimmed V and J ends, which lost 3 bases and 6 bases, there was a span of 15 bases. The CDR3 extends over 14 amino acids. Germline V gene lookup returns CDR1 MDHEN and CDR2 SYDVKM. The CDR3 is CASSFNWAGSEQYF. The DNA for the CDR3 is TGTGCCAGCAGTTTTAATTGGGCAGGGTCCGAGCAGTACTTC.